The rows below give T cell receptor beta chains drawn from one sample of a study of CD8 T cells in ankylosing spondylitis. Each CDR3 protein gets one entry after TCRdb re-called the 5' RACE reads with MiXCR. This table holds more than 250,000 distinct CDR3 sequences, roughly 8% found once. Material: blood, either unsorted or a sorted T cell fraction (not recorded which). The receptors originated from a male donor with ankylosing spondylitis. The CDR3 runs from the conserved cysteine through the conserved F or W. The D gene is left open where the match is weak. Size is stated for part of the rows, as once, few or many counts, or as a class when the clone is expanded.

>TRBJ2-1|TRBV5-1|TRBD1|NA
TGCGCCAGCAGCATCCCGGGACAGCACTTCATTGATGAGCAGTTCTTC
CASSIPGQHFIDEQFF
>TRBJ2-1|TRBV28|TRBD2|NA
TGTGCCAGCAGCACTAACCAGGGACTAGCCTACAATGAGCAGTTCTTC
CASSTNQGLAYNEQFF
>TRBJ2-7|TRBV4-2|NA|NA
TGTGCCAGCAGTCGTGAAGGGCGGTGGGAGAAATACGAGCAGTACTTC
CASSREGRWEKYEQYF
>TRBJ1-5|TRBV27|NA|few
TGTGCCAGCAGCCCCGGAGGGCGGCCGAATCAGCCCCAGCATTTT
CASSPGGRPNQPQHF
>TRBJ2-6|TRBV29-1|NA|NA
TGCAGCGTTGCCGGGGGCCAACTCTCTGGGGCCAACGTCCTGACTTTC
CSVAGGQLSGANVLTF
>TRBJ1-3|TRBV27|NA|NA
TGTGCCAGCAGTCCCTCACGGGGCCGCTCTGGAAACACCATATATTTT
CASSPSRGRSGNTIYF
>TRBJ1-1|TRBV20-1|NA|many
TGCAGTGCTAGGAGACAGCCGAACACTGAAGCTTTCTTT
CSARRQPNTEAFF
>TRBJ2-7|TRBV20-1|TRBD2|few
TGCAGTGCTAAGGGTTGGCGGGAGACGGGGGAGCAGTACTTC
CSAKGWRETGEQYF
>TRBJ2-3|TRBV7-9|NA|few
TGTGCCAGCAGCTACGACATTACGCAGTATTTT
CASSYDITQYF
>TRBJ2-2|TRBV6-2/TRBV6-3|TRBD2|few
TGTGCCAGCAGTTACGTGGGGAGGGGAGAATCGAACACCGGGGAGCTGTTTTTT
CASSYVGRGESNTGELFF
>TRBJ2-7|TRBV30|TRBD1|NA
TGTGCCTGGGGGACAGGGGCCTCCTACGAGCAGTACTTC
CAWGTGASYEQYF
>TRBJ2-2|TRBV4-2|NA|few
TGTGCCAGCAGCCAAGATTTTGCCGGGGAGCTGTTTTTT
CASSQDFAGELFF
>TRBJ1-1|TRBV5-1|NA|few
TGCGCCAGCAGCGTAGAAGGGCCCGATTACACTGAAGCTTTCTTT
CASSVEGPDYTEAFF
>TRBJ2-3|TRBV20-1|TRBD2|few
TGCAGTGTAGGTCTAGCGGGGGGATCTAGCACAGATACGCAGTATTTT
CSVGLAGGSSTDTQYF
>TRBJ1-3|TRBV28|NA|many
TGTGCCAGCAGTTTCAGTACCATATATTTT
CASSFSTIYF
>TRBJ2-7|TRBV28|NA|many
TGTGCCAGCAGTTTAGTCAGTCCCGTGCAGTACTTC
CASSLVSPVQYF
>TRBJ2-4|TRBV27|NA|few
TGTGCCAGCAGTCGACAGGAGGGCCTAGCCAAAAACATTCAGTACTTC
CASSRQEGLAKNIQYF
>TRBJ2-2|TRBV5-1|NA|few
TGCGCCAGCAGCTTCCGAGTAGTAGGAACCGGGGAGCTGTTTTTT
CASSFRVVGTGELFF
>TRBJ2-5|TRBV5-1|NA|few
TGCGCCAGCAGAGGGATCAACCACGGGGGGACCCAGTACTTC
CASRGINHGGTQYF
>TRBJ2-1|TRBV6-1|NA|NA
TGTGCCAGCAGCCAGTGGGGGGTGGATAGAGAGCAGTTCTTC
CASSQWGVDREQFF
>TRBJ1-5|TRBV6-5|TRBD1|NA
TGTGCCAGCAGTTACACGACAGGGGGACGGCCCCAGCATTTT
CASSYTTGGRPQHF
>TRBJ1-1|TRBV18|NA|few
TGTGCCAGCTCACTACCTCTACCCAACACTGAAGCTTTCTTT
CASSLPLPNTEAFF
>TRBJ2-1|TRBV4-1|TRBD2|many
TGCGCCAGCAGCCGAAACTCAGCGGGAGGTTCCTACAATGAGCAGTTCTTC
CASSRNSAGGSYNEQFF
>TRBJ2-7|TRBV5-1|NA|many
TGCGCCAGCAGCTTGGGTCAGGGAGACGAGCAGTACTTC
CASSLGQGDEQYF
>TRBJ2-5|TRBV9|NA|NA
TGTGCCAGCAGCGCTCTCCGGGACGGACAAGAGACCCAGTACTTC
CASSALRDGQETQYF
>TRBJ2-5|TRBV29-1|NA|few
TGCAGCGTTGTTCACGGGAGTCAAGAGACCCAGTACTTC
CSVVHGSQETQYF
>TRBJ2-5|TRBV7-2|NA|NA
TGTGCCAGCAGCTTAGCGGGCAGGGAAGAGACCCAGTACTTC
CASSLAGREETQYF
>TRBJ2-2|TRBV6-1|TRBD2|few
TGTGCCAGCTGGAAAGCGGGAGTGAGCGGGGAGCTGTTTTTT
CASWKAGVSGELFF
>TRBJ2-3|TRBV11-2|NA|many
TGTGCCAGCAGCTTAGAGGGCCGGGACACAGATACGCAGTATTTT
CASSLEGRDTDTQYF
>TRBJ2-1|TRBV18|NA|many
TGTGCCAGCTCAGGAAGACTAGTAGATGAGCAGTTCTTC
CASSGRLVDEQFF
>TRBJ1-2|TRBV30|TRBD1|NA
TGTGCCTGGGGACAGGCGGACCTTGGCTACACCTTC
CAWGQADLGYTF
>TRBJ2-1|TRBV7-3|TRBD2|NA
TGTGCCAGCAGCACCGTAGCGGGAGCCTACAATGAGCAGTTCTTC
CASSTVAGAYNEQFF
>TRBJ2-1|TRBV9|TRBD2|NA
TGTGCCAGCAGCCCCATAGCGGGAGGGCCGGATGAGCAGTTCTTC
CASSPIAGGPDEQFF
>TRBJ1-1|TRBV7-9|TRBD1|few
TGTGCCAGCAGCCCGACAGGGGAGGTGGACACTGAAGCTTTCTTT
CASSPTGEVDTEAFF
>TRBJ2-5|TRBV5-1|TRBD1|few
TGCGCCAGCAGCTTGTTGCCCTCCGGGACAGGGTTAGAGACCCAGTACTTC
CASSLLPSGTGLETQYF
>TRBJ2-1|TRBV27|NA|few
TGTGCCAGCAGTTGGCAGTCCGGGCCTGCATACAATGAGCAGTTCTTC
CASSWQSGPAYNEQFF
>TRBJ2-1|TRBV5-1|TRBD2|many
TGCGCCAGCAGCTTGGGGACTAGCTCAGATGAGCAGTTCTTC
CASSLGTSSDEQFF
>TRBJ2-3|TRBV5-1|TRBD1|few
TGCGCCAGCAGCTTGCGACAGGGGTCAGATACGCAGTATTTT
CASSLRQGSDTQYF
>TRBJ2-3|TRBV4-2|NA|many
TGTGCCAGCAGCCCGAACCCAGTGGGTGAGATGGATACGCAGTATTTT
CASSPNPVGEMDTQYF
>TRBJ2-3|TRBV7-9|TRBD1|few
TGTGCCAGCAGCTTCTCCAGGGGGCAAAATACAGATACGCAGTATTTT
CASSFSRGQNTDTQYF